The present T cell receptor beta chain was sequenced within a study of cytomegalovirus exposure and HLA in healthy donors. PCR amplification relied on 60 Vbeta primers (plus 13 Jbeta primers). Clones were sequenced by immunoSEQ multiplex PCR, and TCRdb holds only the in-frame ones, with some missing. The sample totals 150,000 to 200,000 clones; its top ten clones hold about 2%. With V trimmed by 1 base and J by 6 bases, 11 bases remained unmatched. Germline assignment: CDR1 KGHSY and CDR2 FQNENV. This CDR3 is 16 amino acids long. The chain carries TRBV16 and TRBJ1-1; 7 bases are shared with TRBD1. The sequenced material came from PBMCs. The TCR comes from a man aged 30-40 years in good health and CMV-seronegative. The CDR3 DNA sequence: TGTGCCAGCAGCCAATTGGAGAGGGGGCGCGAATCTGAAGCTTTCTTT. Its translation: CASSQLERGRESEAFF. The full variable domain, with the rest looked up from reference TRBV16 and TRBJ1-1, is GEEVAQTPKHLVRGEGQKAKLYCAPIKGHSYVFWYQQVLKNEFKFLISFQNENVFDETGMPKERFSAKCLPNSPCSLEIQATKLEDSAVYFCASSQLERGRESEAFFGQGTRLTVV.